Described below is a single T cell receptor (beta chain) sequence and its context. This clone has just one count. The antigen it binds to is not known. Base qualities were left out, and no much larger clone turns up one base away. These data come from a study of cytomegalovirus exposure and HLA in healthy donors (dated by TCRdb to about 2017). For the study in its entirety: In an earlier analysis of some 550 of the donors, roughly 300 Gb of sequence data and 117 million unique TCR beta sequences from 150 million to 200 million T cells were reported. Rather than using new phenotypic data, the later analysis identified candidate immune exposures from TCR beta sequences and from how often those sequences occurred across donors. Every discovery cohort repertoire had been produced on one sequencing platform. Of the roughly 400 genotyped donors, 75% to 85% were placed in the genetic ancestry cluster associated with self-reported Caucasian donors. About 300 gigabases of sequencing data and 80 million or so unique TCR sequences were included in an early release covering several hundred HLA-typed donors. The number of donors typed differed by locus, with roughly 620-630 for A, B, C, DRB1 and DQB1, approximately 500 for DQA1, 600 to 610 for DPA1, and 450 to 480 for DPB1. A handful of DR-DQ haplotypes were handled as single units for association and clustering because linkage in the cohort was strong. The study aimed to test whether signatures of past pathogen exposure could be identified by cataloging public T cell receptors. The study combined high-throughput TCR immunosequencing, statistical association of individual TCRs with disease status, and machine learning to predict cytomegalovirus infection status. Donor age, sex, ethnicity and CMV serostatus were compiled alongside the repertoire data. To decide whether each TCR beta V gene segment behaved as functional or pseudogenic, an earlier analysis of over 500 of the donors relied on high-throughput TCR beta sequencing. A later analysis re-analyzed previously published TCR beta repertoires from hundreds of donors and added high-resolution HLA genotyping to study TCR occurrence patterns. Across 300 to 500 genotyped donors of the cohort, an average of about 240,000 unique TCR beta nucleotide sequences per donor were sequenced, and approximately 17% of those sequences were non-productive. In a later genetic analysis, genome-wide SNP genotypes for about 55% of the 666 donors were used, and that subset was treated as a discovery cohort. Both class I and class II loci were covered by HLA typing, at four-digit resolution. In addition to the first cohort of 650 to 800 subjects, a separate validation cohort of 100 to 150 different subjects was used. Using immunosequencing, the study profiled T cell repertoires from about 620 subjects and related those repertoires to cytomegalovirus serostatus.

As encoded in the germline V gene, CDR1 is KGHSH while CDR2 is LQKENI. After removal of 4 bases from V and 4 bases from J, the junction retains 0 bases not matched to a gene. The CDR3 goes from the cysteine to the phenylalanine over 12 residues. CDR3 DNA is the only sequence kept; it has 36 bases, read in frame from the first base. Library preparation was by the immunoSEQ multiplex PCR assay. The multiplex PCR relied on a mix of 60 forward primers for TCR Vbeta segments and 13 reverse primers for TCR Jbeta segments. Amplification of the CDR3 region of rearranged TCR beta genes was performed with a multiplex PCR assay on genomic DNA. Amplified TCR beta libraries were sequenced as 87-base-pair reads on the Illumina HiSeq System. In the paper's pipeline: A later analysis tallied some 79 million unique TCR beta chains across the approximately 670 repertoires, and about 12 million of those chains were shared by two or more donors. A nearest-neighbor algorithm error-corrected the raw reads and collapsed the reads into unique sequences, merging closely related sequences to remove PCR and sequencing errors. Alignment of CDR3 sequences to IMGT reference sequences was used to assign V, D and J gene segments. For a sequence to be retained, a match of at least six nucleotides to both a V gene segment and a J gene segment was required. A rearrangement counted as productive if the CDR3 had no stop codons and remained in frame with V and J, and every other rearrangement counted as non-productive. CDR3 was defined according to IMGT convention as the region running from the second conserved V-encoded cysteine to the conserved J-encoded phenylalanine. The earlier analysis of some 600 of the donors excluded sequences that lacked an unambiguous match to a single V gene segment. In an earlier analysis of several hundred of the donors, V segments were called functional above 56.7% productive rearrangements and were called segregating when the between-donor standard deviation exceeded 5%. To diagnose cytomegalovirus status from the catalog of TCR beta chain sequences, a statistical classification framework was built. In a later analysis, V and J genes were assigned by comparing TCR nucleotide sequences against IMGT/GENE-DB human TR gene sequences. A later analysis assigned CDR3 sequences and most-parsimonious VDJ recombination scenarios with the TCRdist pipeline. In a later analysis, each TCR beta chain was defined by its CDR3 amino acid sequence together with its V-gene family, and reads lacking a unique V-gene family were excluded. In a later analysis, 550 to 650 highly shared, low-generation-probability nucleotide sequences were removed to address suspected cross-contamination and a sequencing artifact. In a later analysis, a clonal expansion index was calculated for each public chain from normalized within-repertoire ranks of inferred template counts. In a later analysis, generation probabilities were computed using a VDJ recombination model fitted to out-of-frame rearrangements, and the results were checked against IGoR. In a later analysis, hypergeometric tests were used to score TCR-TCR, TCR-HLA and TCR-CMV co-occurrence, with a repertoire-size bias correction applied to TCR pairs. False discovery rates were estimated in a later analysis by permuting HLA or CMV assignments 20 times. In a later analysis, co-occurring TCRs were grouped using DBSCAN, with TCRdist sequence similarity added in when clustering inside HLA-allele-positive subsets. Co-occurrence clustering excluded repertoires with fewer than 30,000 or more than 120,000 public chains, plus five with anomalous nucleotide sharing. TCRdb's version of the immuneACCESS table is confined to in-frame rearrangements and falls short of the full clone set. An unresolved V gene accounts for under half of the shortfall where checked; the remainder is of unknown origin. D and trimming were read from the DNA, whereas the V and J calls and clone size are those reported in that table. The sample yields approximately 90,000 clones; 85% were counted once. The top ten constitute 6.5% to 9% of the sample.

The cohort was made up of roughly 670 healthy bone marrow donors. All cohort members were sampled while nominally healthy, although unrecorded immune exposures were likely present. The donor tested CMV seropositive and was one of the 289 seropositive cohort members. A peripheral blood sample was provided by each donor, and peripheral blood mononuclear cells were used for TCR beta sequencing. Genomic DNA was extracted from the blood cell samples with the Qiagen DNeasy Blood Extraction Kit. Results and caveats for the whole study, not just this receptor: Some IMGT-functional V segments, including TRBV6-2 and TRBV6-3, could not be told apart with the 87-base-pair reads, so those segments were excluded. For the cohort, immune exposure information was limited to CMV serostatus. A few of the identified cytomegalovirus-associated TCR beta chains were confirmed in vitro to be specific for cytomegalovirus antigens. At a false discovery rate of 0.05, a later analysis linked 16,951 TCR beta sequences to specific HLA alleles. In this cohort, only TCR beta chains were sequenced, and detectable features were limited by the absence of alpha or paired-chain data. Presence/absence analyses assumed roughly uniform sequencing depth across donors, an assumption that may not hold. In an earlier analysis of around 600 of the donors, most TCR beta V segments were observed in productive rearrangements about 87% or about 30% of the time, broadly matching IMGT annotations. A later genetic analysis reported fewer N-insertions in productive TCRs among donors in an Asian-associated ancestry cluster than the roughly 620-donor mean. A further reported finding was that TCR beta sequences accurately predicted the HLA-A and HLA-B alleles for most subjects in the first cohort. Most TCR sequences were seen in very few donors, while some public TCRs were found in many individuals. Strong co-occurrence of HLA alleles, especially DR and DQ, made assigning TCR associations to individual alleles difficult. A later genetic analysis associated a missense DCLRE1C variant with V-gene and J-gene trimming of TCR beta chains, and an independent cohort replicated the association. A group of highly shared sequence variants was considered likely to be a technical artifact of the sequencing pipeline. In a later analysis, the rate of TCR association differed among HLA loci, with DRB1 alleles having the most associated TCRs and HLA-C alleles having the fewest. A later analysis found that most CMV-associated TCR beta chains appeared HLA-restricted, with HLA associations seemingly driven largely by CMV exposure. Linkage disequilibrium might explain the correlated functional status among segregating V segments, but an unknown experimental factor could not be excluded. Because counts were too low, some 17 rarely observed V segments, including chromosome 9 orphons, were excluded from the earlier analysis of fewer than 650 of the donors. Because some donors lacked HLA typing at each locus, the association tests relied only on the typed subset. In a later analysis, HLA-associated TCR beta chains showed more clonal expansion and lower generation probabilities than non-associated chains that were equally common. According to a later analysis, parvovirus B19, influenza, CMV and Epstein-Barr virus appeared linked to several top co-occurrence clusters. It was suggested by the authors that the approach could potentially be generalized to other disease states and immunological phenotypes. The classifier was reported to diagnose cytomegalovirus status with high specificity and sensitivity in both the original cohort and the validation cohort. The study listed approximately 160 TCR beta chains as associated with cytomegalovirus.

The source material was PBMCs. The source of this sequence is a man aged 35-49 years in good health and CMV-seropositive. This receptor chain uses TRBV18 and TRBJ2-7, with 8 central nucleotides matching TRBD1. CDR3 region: CASSRTGYEQYF. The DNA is TGTGCCAGCTCACGGACAGGGTACGAGCAGTACTTC.